Listed here are 18 T cell receptor beta chains from one sample, sequenced in a study of blood T cell repertoires in COVID-19. Sequenced by immunoSEQ multiplex PCR; TCRdb stores in-frame clones only, minus some. The table shows about 48,000 clones, with 70% to 90% occurring only once. Sequenced input: peripheral blood. Receptors were obtained from a human donor in a cohort sampled during active COVID-19. The donor label of this sample is uncertain.

The gene calls are TRBV6-5 and TRBJ2-7; D not certain. V was trimmed by 6 bases and J by 7 bases, leaving 10 bases between them. This CDR3 is built from 11 residues. Germline V lookup: CDR1 MNHEY, CDR2 SVGAGI. The CDR3 is CASSTRFEQYF. The CDR3 DNA sequence: TGTGCCAGCAGCACTCGATTTGAGCAGTACTTC.

The gene calls are TRBV2 and TRBJ2-7; perhaps TRBD1 as D (5 bases). CDR1 is SNHLY and CDR2 is FYNNEI in the germline V gene. V lost 4 bases and J lost 3, with 10 bases in between. This CDR3 is built from 13 residues. CDR3 loop: CASSGVGVYEQYF. CDR3 DNA: TGTGCCAGCAGTGGAGTAGGGGTCTACGAGCAGTACTTC. The complete variable domain, with remaining parts taken from reference TRBV2 and TRBJ2-7, reads EPEVTQTPSHQVTQMGQEVILRCVPISNHLYFYWYRQILGQKVEFLVSFYNNEISEKSEIFDDQFSVERPDGSNFTLKIRSTKLEDSAMYFCASSGVGVYEQYFGPGTRLTVT.

CDR3 protein: CASIKTGSREQYF. In DNA form, the CDR3 reads TGTGCCAGCATTAAGACAGGGTCAAGGGAGCAGTACTTC. V is TRBV25-1 and J is TRBJ2-7; 7 bases match TRBD1. V gave up 7 bases and J gave up 7 bases; unmatched junction bases: 10. This CDR3 has 13 residues. CDR1 and CDR2 from the germline V gene are MGHDK and SYGVNS.

The J gene is TRBJ2-3, the V gene TRBV18; 7 nucleotides agree with TRBD2. Germline values: CDR1 KGHSH, CDR2 LQKENI. Unmatched junction bases numbered 9, after V lost 2 bases and J lost 4 bases. The CDR3 is made up of 16 amino acids. Here the CDR3 reads CASSPRSSGAADTQYF. The CDR3 DNA sequence: TGTGCCAGCTCACCAAGGTCCAGCGGGGCGGCAGATACGCAGTATTTT.

This chain connects TRBV2 to TRBJ2-3, with 7 bases identical to TRBD2. The germline gives CDR1 SNHLY, CDR2 FYNNEI. Germline trimming cut 3 bases from V and 1 base from J; bases unmatched to any gene: 4. The CDR3 runs 15 residues. CDR3 in amino acids: CASSDMGGGTDTQYF. The CDR3 DNA is TGTGCCAGCAGTGATATGGGGGGGGGCACAGATACGCAGTATTTT. Supplemented by reference TRBV2 and TRBJ2-3, the full variable domain reads EPEVTQTPSHQVTQMGQEVILRCVPISNHLYFYWYRQILGQKVEFLVSFYNNEISEKSEIFDDQFSVERPDGSNFTLKIRSTKLEDSAMYFCASSDMGGGTDTQYFGPGTRLTVL.

The gene calls are TRBV29-1 and TRBJ2-3, with 12 bases identical to TRBD2. The CDR3 consists of 15 residues. Looked up from germline, CDR1 is SQVTM and CDR2 is ANQGSEA. The J segment lost 0 bases and the V segment lost 6 bases, leaving 4 bases of the junction unmatched. The CDR3 spells CSVTSGGTSTDTQYF. The CDR3 DNA follows: TGCAGCGTAACTAGCGGGGGGACTAGCACAGATACGCAGTATTTT.

This clone was counted once. V usage is TRBV5-1 and J usage is TRBJ2-3, with D tentatively TRBD1 (5 bases). Trimming took 4 bases from V and 0 from J, leaving 12 bases between them. CDR3 length: 15 amino acids. Per germline, CDR1 SGHRS and CDR2 YFSETQ. The CDR3 DNA follows: TGCGCCAGCAGCCGGACACCCATTAGCACAGATACGCAGTATTTT. Amino acids: CASSRTPISTDTQYF. Combining the CDR3 with reference TRBV5-1 and TRBJ2-3 gives the whole variable domain KAGVTQTPRYLIKTRGQQVTLSCSPISGHRSVSWYQQTPGQGLQFLFEYFSETQRNKGNFPGRFSGRQFSNSRSEMNVSTLELGDSALYLCASSRTPISTDTQYFGPGTRLTVL.

CDR3 sequence (DNA): TGTGCCAGCCTCCCGGTGAGGGATGGCAATCAGCCCCAGCATTTT. Protein product: CASLPVRDGNQPQHF. The chain couples TRBV6-5 to TRBJ1-5; D remains ambiguous. CDR1 and CDR2 (germline): MNHEY, SVGAGI. Trimming left V 8 bases short and J 2 bases short, with 16 bases between. The CDR3 spans 15 residues.

The chain employs TRBV23-1 and TRBJ1-2, with D possibly TRBD1 on 6 matching bases. TRBV23-1 is reported as an ORF; its role is uncertain. The CDR3 extends over 14 amino acids. Trimming pared 8 bases from V and 0 bases from J, leaving 13 bases between. The CDR3 DNA follows: TGCGCCAGCCCTGAAGGGGGATCTAACTATGGCTACACCTTC. Its protein product is CASPEGGSNYGYTF.

This chain uses TRBV24-1 with TRBJ2-2, with 9 bases identical to TRBD1. Germline lookup yields CDR1 KGHDR and CDR2 SFDVKD. This CDR3 is 17 amino acids long. The junction had 6 bases not matched to a gene; V was cut back by 1 base and J by 4 bases. CDR3 nucleotide sequence: TGTGCCACCAGTGATTTACCGGGACAGGGTGTCACCGGGGAGCTGTTTTTT. Protein: CATSDLPGQGVTGELFF.

The chain recombines TRBV28 with TRBJ1-1, with 7 bases that match TRBD1. Trimming cost V 4 bases and J 1 base; bases outside gene matches: 3. The germline CDR1 and CDR2 sequences are MDHEN and SYDVKM. This CDR3 is built from 14 residues. The CDR3 loop reads CASSWDRGNTEAFF. CDR3 bases: TGTGCCAGCAGTTGGGACAGAGGGAACACTGAAGCTTTCTTT.

This chain joins TRBV6-5 and TRBJ1-3; D remains ambiguous. The V end lost 5 bases, the J end lost 0 bases, and 8 bases lay between the germline ends. Germline V CDR1 and CDR2: MNHEY, SVGAGI. The CDR3 runs 14 residues. This CDR3 reads CASSLRVSGNTIYF. The CDR3 region has the DNA TGTGCCAGCAGTCTGCGGGTCTCTGGAAACACCATATATTTT.

The chain combines TRBV6-1 with TRBJ1-5, with 8 bases identical to TRBD1. In germline, CDR1 is MNHNS, CDR2 SASEGT. V shed 2 bases and J 6 bases; nucleotides not matched to a gene: 6. The CDR3 totals 15 residues. The CDR3 nucleotides are TGTGCCAGCAGTGAACAGGGGGCCCCAAGTCAGCCCCAGCATTTT. This encodes CASSEQGAPSQPQHF.

The chain is built from TRBV5-4 and TRBJ2-1, with D tentatively TRBD2 (5 bases). Germline-derived CDR1 and CDR2 are SGHNT and YYREEE (reference sequence). V was clipped by 6 bases and J by 4 bases, with 17 bases between them. CDR3 length: 15 residues. The CDR3 is CASTLGPSGYNEQFF. Written as DNA, the CDR3 is TGTGCCAGCACCTTAGGGCCCTCGGGATACAATGAGCAGTTCTTC.

About this clone itself: Germline and junction disagree at one end, which may indicate a read error. This chain joins TRBV2 and TRBJ2-7; D possibly corresponds to TRBD1 (5 bases). Germline V lookup: CDR1 SNHLY, CDR2 FYNNEI. The CDR3 is 14 amino acids. The CDR3 is CASSSDRNSYERYF. The CDR3 DNA reads as TGTGCCAGCAGTTCCGACAGAAACTCCTACGAGCGGTACTTC.

This clone was seen only once. The rearrangement uses TRBV30 and TRBJ1-1; D ambiguous. The CDR3 extends over 15 amino acids. Germline V gene data show CDR1 as GTSNPN and CDR2 as SVGIG (reference sequence). V lost 2 bases to trimming and J lost 3 bases, with 16 bases between them. CDR3 in amino acids: CAWSTIRGLDTEAFF. In nucleotides, the CDR3 is TGTGCCTGGAGTACTATAAGAGGGTTGGACACTGAAGCTTTCTTT.

The genes are TRBV5-5 and TRBJ2-7; 9 bases map to TRBD1. Germline CDR1 and CDR2: SGHKS and YYEKEE (reference sequence). CDR3 length: 16 residues. The J segment lost 5 bases and the V segment lost 0 bases, leaving 9 bases of the junction unmatched. Written as DNA, the CDR3 is TGTGCCAGCAGCTTGGGCCGGGACAGGGCAGGGAACGAGCAGTACTTC. The encoded protein is CASSLGRDRAGNEQYF.

The chain joins TRBV19 to TRBJ1-3, with unresolved D. V was pared by 4 bases and J by 2 bases, with 12 bases between. This CDR3 comprises 15 residues. Germline loops: CDR1 LNHDA, CDR2 SQIVND (reference sequence). DNA of the CDR3: TGTGCCAGTAGTAGTGAGGAACGGCCTGGAAACACCATATATTTT. It specifies CASSSEERPGNTIYF.